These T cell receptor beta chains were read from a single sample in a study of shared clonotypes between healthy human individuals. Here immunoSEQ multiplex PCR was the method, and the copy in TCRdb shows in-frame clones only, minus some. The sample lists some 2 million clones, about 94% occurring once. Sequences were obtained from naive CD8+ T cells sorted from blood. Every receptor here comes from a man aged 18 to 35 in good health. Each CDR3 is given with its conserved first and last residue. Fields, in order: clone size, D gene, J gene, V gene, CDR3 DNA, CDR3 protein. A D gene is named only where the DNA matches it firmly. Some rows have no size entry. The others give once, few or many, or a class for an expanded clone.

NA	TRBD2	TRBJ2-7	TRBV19	TGTGCCAGTAGTATAGGCAAGGCTAGCGGTCTCTACGAGCAGTACTTC	CASSIGKASGLYEQYF
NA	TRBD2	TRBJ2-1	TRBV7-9	TGTGCCAGCAGGGCTAGCGGGAGTGGGTCCTACAATGAGCAGTTCTTC	CASRASGSGSYNEQFF
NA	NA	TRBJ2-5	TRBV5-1	TGCGCCAGCAGCCCTGAAATCCAAGAGACCCAGTACTTC	CASSPEIQETQYF
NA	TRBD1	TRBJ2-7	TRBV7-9	TGTGCCAGCAGCTCATCGCCCGGGACAGGGTACGAGCAGTACTTC	CASSSSPGTGYEQYF
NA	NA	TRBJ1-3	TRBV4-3	TGCGCCAGCAGCCAAGGCCGGGGGGCTCTAGGAAACACCATATATTTT	CASSQGRGALGNTIYF
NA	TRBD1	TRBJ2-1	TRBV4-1	TGCGCCAGCAGCCAAGAAGGGACAGGGACTCTCAATGAGCAGTTCTTC	CASSQEGTGTLNEQFF
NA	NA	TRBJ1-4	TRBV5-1	TGCGCCAGCAGCTTGGACGGTTTGGGTGTCTCCGATGAAAAACTGTTTTTT	CASSLDGLGVSDEKLFF
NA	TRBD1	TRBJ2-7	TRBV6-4	TGTGCCAGCAGTTGGGGGACAGGGAACCTAGCGGACGCCTACGAGCAGTACTTC	CASSWGTGNLADAYEQYF
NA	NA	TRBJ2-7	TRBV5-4	TGTGCCAGCAGCTTGAATCAGAACTACGAGCAGTACTTC	CASSLNQNYEQYF
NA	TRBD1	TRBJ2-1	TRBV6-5	TGTGCCAGCAGTTACCGATGGGACAGGGGGACCAATGAGCAGTTCTTC	CASSYRWDRGTNEQFF
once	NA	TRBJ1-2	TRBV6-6	TGTGCCAGCAATGAGTACGGGGCCTATGGCTACACCTTC	CASNEYGAYGYTF
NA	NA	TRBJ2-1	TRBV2	TGTGCCAGCAGCGCCCCTAGTTTCTCCTACAATGAGCAGTTCTTC	CASSAPSFSYNEQFF
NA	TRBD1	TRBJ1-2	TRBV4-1	TGCGCCAGCAGCCAAGGGGGGACAGGGCCACTCTATGGCTACACCTTC	CASSQGGTGPLYGYTF
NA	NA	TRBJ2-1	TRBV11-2	TGTGCCAGCAGCTTAGCGTCAAGTTCCTACAATGAGCAGTTCTTC	CASSLASSSYNEQFF
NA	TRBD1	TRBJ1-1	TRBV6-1	TGTGCCAGCAGTGCCTCGACAGGGCTTAACACTGAAGCTTTCTTT	CASSASTGLNTEAFF
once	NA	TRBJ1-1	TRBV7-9	TGTGCCAGCAGCGAATTATCAGGGGAGAACACTGAAGCTTTCTTT	CASSELSGENTEAFF
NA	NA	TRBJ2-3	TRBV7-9	TGTGCCAGCAGCTTAGCCGGGTTGGGCACAGATACGCAGTATTTT	CASSLAGLGTDTQYF
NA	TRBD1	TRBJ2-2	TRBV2	TGTGCCAGCAGTTTTGGGACAGGGGTGACCGGGGAGCTGTTTTTT	CASSFGTGVTGELFF
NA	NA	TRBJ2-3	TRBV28	TGTGCCAGCAGTTCCCGATTGGCAGATACGCAGTATTTT	CASSSRLADTQYF
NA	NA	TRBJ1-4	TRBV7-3	TGTGCCAGCAGCCCCGGGGTTGGAGAAAAACTGTTTTTT	CASSPGVGEKLFF
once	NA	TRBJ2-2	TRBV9	TGTGCCAGCAGCCCCCTGGCCGGGGAGCTGTTTTTT	CASSPLAGELFF
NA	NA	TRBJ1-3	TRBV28	TGTGCCAGCAGTCGAGGGCTAGCTGGAAACACCATATATTTT	CASSRGLAGNTIYF
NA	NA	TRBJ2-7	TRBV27	TGTGCCAGCAGTCTATGGGCACAGGCCCTCGGCTACGAGCAGTACTTC	CASSLWAQALGYEQYF
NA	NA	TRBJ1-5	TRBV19	TGTGCCAGTAGTATTGGCGGGAATCAGCCCCAGCATTTT	CASSIGGNQPQHF
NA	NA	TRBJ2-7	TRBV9	TGTGCCAGCAGCGTACGAGGGGACTACGAGCAGTACTTC	CASSVRGDYEQYF
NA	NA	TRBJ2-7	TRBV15	TGTGCCACCAGCATCACAGGGCTAAAGCAGTACTTC	CATSITGLKQYF
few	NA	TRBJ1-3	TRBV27	TGTGCCAGCAGTTTGGGCTCTGGAAACACCATATATTTT	CASSLGSGNTIYF
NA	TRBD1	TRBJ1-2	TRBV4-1	TGCGCCAGCAGCCTCGGGACAGCAATTGGCTATGGCTACACCTTC	CASSLGTAIGYGYTF
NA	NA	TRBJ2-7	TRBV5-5	TGTGCCAGCAGCATCCGGGACACCTACGAGCAGTACTTC	CASSIRDTYEQYF
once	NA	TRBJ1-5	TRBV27	TGTGCCAGCAGTTTATCGGGAGGGCCCCAGCATTTT	CASSLSGGPQHF
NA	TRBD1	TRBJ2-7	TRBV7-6	TGTGCCAGCAGCTTAGCGTCGGGACAGGGGGCGTACGAGCAGTACTTC	CASSLASGQGAYEQYF
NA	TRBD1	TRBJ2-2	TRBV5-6	TGTGCCAGCAGCCCAGGAGGACAGGGGTTACCGGTCGGGACCGGGGAGCTGTTTTTT	CASSPGGQGLPVGTGELFF
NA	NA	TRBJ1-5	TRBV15	TGTGCCACCAGCACCGCCTCCTTGGGGGATCAGCCCCAGCATTTT	CATSTASLGDQPQHF
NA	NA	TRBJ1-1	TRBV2	TGTGCCAGCAGCGCCCTGGACGGATCGGCCGAAGCTTTCTTT	CASSALDGSAEAFF
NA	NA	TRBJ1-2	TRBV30	TGTGCCTGGAGTTTCGGCGAGTTGGACGGCTACACCTTC	CAWSFGELDGYTF
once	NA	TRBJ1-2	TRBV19	TGTGCCAGTAGTATGGGAGGGGAGTTTTATGGCTACACCTTC	CASSMGGEFYGYTF
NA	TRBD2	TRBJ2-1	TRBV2	TGTGCCAGCAGTGAAGCGCTTAGGCAGGGAGGGGTTGAGCAGTTCTTC	CASSEALRQGGVEQFF
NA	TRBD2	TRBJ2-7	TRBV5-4	TGTGCCAGCAGCTTTACGGGAGGGCCCGACGAGCAGTACTTC	CASSFTGGPDEQYF
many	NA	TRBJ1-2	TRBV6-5	TGTGCCAGCAGTTACAGCCAAGCTAACTATGGCTACACCTTC	CASSYSQANYGYTF
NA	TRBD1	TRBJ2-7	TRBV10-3	TGTGCCATCGGGAGTTCGGGACAGGACGTTTCAAACGAGCAGTACTTC	CAIGSSGQDVSNEQYF
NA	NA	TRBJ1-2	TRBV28	TGTGCCAGCAGTTTTGCGCCGTCGGGCTACACCTTC	CASSFAPSGYTF
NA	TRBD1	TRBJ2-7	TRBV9	TGTGCCAGCAGCGTCCAGGGGGCCTACGAGCAGTACTTC	CASSVQGAYEQYF
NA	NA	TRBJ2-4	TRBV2	TGTGCCAGCAGTGATAGTACGACAGACCCTTTAACTAAAAACATTCAGTACTTC	CASSDSTTDPLTKNIQYF
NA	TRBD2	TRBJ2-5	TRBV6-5	TGTGCCAGCGGAGACGGGGGGCAAGAGACCCAGTACTTC	CASGDGGQETQYF
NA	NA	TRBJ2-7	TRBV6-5	TGTGCCAGCAGTTATGAGGTGAGGGGAGGTGAGCAGTACTTC	CASSYEVRGGEQYF
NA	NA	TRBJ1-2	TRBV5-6	TGTGCCAGCAGCTCTCGTAGGGGACCTAACTATGGCTACACCTTC	CASSSRRGPNYGYTF
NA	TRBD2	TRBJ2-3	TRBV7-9	TGTGCCAGCAGACGGACTAGCGGGAGCGGTTTTTATAGCACAGATACGCAGTATTTT	CASRRTSGSGFYSTDTQYF
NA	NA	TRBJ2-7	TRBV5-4	TGTGCCAGCAGCTTAGAAAGTAACTACGAGCAGTACTTC	CASSLESNYEQYF
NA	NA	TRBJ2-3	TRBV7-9	TGTGCCAGCAGCTTTGGTCCTCCGCAGTCCACAGATACGCAGTATTTT	CASSFGPPQSTDTQYF
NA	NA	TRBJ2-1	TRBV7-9	TGTGCCAGCAGCTTAAATTCACTCAGCAATGAGCAGTTCTTC	CASSLNSLSNEQFF
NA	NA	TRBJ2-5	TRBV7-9	TGTGCCAGCAGCTTAGTTCAGGGTGGCGAGACCCAGTACTTC	CASSLVQGGETQYF
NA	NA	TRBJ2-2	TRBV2	TGTGCCAGCAGTGATCGAGACACCGGGGAGCTGTTTTTT	CASSDRDTGELFF
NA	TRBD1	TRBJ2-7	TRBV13	TGTGCCAGCAGCTCCGACAGGGGACTCTACGAGCAGTACTTC	CASSSDRGLYEQYF
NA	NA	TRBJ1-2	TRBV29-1	TGCAGCGTAGACAGCCCTTCTAACTATGGCTACACCTTC	CSVDSPSNYGYTF
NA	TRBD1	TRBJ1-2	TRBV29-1	TGCAGCGTTACGGGACAGGTCTATGGCTACACCTTC	CSVTGQVYGYTF
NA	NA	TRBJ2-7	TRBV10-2	TGCGCCAGCAGTGAGTACCCAGGGGGGGGCCGTTTCTACGAGCAGTACTTC	CASSEYPGGGRFYEQYF